This T cell receptor beta chain was observed in a study of T cells and Merkel cell carcinoma outcomes. Per germline, CDR1 SGHRS and CDR2 YFSETQ. The CDR3 covers 16 residues. Trimming left V 6 bases short and J 0 bases short, with 18 bases between. Clones were sequenced by immunoSEQ multiplex PCR, and TCRdb holds only the in-frame ones, with some missing. The sample yields approximately 6,300 clones, approximately 80% seen once. The receptor was isolated from a human donor with Merkel cell carcinoma. Sequencing was performed on tumor tissue from Merkel cell carcinoma. The chain employs TRBV5-1 and TRBJ2-5; a weak D match, TRBD1 (6 bases). The CDR3 protein is CASTITTRQDQETQYF. CDR3 DNA: TGCGCCAGCACCATTACGACTCGACAGGACCAAGAGACCCAGTACTTC.